This T cell receptor beta chain was captured in a study of graft-versus-host responses after intestinal transplantation. Study information: Recipients had multivisceral, liver-intestinal, or isolated intestinal transplants. Induction with anti-thymocyte globulin, then tacrolimus and steroids for three to four years, was given to all recipients.

Note on this clone: What it binds is unknown.

Processing of graft tissue released intraepithelial and lamina propria lymphocytes. TCRdb's copy holds only in-frame clones and misses some; the assay was immunoSEQ multiplex PCR. The table shows more than 9,500 clones, with around 79% occurring only once. Whole-study results and caveats: Some GvH clones appeared in ileal mucosa or blood before recipient bone marrow. Early post-transplant falls in HvG clones accompanied the peak levels of circulating GvH clones.

The TCR was taken from a human patient who received an intestinal transplant, so some T cells may come from the graft donor. The specimen was ileum tissue, collected about 140 days after intestinal transplantation.

CDR3 coding DNA: TGTGCCAGCAGCCCTGATGGTGGGGGGGAGCAGTACTTC. Protein product: CASSPDGGGEQYF. The J gene is TRBJ2-7, the V gene TRBV5-6; TRBD2 is a possible D gene (6 bases). The ends were cut back, 4 bases at V and 7 bases at J, with 15 bases in the middle. In germline, CDR1 is SGHDT, CDR2 YYEEEE. The length of the CDR3 is 13 residues.